This TCR beta chain was captured in a study of blood T cell repertoires in COVID-19. The wider study: PBMCs, B-cell-depleted T cells, or T cells were the source of the cDNA or gDNA that made up the material.

J was trimmed by 4 bases and V by 7 bases; bases with no gene match: 8. This CDR3 is built from 13 residues. From germline, CDR1 is GTSNPN and CDR2 SVGIG (reference sequence). Original processing notes: It was from reference gene primer amplification that nucleated cell counts were estimated. Method: immunoSEQ multiplex PCR; TCRdb's copy keeps in-frame clones and lacks some. From that table come the V and J calls and clone size; the DNA was used to work out D and trimming. The repertoire holds approximately 160,000 clones, with roughly 80% as singletons. All recovered Cohort 3 donors got two negative PCRs, got clearance, or saw symptom resolution.

This receptor was obtained from a man in his fifties or sixties who had recovered from COVID-19. The chain has TRBV30 and TRBJ2-7; 9 bases fit TRBD1. The sequencing input was PBMCs or T cells enriched from blood (not recorded which). DNA for the CDR3: TGTGCCTCGCACAGGACAGGGGCGTACGAGCAGTACTTC. This translates into CASHRTGAYEQYF.